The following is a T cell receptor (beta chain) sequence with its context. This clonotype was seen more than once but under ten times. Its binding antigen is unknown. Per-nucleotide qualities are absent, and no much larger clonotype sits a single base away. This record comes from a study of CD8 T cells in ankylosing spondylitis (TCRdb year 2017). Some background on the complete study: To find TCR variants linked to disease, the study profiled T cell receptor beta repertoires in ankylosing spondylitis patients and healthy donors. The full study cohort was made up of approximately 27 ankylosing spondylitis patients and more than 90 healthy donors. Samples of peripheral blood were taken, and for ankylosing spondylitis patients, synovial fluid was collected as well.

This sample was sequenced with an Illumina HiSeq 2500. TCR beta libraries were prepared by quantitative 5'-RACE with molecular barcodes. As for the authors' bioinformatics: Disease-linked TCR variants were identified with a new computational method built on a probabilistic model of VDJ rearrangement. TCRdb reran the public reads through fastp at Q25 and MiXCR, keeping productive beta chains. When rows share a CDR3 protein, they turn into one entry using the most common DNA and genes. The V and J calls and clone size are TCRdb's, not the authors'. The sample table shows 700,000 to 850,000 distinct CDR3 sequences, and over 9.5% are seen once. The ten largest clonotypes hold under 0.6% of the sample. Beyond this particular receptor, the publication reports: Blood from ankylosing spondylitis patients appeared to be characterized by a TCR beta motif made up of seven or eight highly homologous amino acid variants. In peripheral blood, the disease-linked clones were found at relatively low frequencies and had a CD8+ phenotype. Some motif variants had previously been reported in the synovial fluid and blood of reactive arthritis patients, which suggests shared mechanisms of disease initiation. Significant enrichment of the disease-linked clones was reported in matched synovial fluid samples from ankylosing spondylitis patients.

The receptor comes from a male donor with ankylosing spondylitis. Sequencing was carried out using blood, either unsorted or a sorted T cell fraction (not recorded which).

Here is the DNA: TGTGCCATCCACCAGGGACAGGGTTACGAGCAGTACTTC. This sequence encodes CAIHQGQGYEQYF. The rearrangement combines TRBV10-3 with TRBJ2-7; 9 of the junction bases match TRBD1. CDR1 is given as ENHRY and CDR2 as SYGVKD, both from the germline V gene. V trim: 8 bases; J trim: 4 bases; unmatched bases: 6. From cysteine to phenylalanine, the CDR3 is 13 amino acids long. The DNA shown is the 39-base CDR3, in frame from base 1.